This T cell receptor (beta chain) was obtained from a study of T-cell memory formation after mild COVID-19. V was shortened by 3 bases and J by 7 bases, with 22 bases between the two germline ends. Germline V lookup: CDR1 DFQATT, CDR2 SNEGSKA (reference sequence). CDR3 length equals 15 residues. One entry per CDR3 protein, called by TCRdb with MiXCR from the 5' RACE reads. The sample comprises 250,000 or so distinct CDR3 sequences, approximately 18% of which are singletons, and roughly 23% rests with the top ten. The sample taken for sequencing was PBMCs or a T cell subset sorted from them (not recorded which). The rearrangement links TRBV20-1 to TRBJ2-7; D gene ambiguous. This sequence originates from a young man who had mild COVID-19 (a few samples of this study predate the infection). Cell type and time point are not known. The CDR3 coding sequence is TGCAGTGCTAGTCCCGCATCACGCCTCTCGGGTGAGCAGTACGTC. Its protein product is CSASPASRLSGEQYV.